The rows below give T cell receptor beta chains drawn from one sample of a study of T cell repertoires in cytomegalovirus infection. TCRdb re-called the reads with MiXCR, one entry per CDR3 protein. The repertoire has fewer than 1,000,000 distinct CDR3 sequences, roughly 31% of them found once; the top ten carry over 11%. For these TCRs, the target antigens are not known. The sequences come from cultured CD8+ T cells from PBMCs, collected from culture after CMV antigen stimulation. These TCRs come from a human donor in good health (CMV status not recorded). Some clones in this sample may be carry-over from other donors' samples. Both conserved end residues are part of each CDR3. D genes are given only for firm matches. The listing skips clone size in some rows; elsewhere it reads once, few, many or a size class.

v_call	clone_size	j_call	d_call	cdr3_nt	cdr3_aa
TRBV20-1	.	TRBJ2-4	.	TGCAGTGCTAGATCCCAGGTAGCCAAAAACATTCAGTACTTC	CSARSQVAKNIQYF
TRBV7-6	many	TRBJ2-5	TRBD2	TGTGCCAGCAGCCGAATACTAGCGGGCGGGGAGACCCAGTACTTC	CASSRILAGGETQYF
TRBV7-9	.	TRBJ2-5	.	TGTACCAGCAGCTTATCGGGTGAGACCCAGTACTTC	CTSSLSGETQYF
TRBV14	few	TRBJ2-7	.	TGTGCCAGCAGCCAAGGGGTACGAATAGGCGAGCAGTACTTC	CASSQGVRIGEQYF
TRBV7-2	many	TRBJ2-1	.	TGTGCCAGCAGCTTCAGCTACAATGAGCAGTTCTTC	CASSFSYNEQFF
TRBV5-1	many	TRBJ2-4	TRBD1	TGCGCCAGCAGCTATAGGACAGGGGGCGACAACATTCAGTACTTC	CASSYRTGGDNIQYF
TRBV5-4	.	TRBJ1-2	.	TGTGCCAGCAGCTTGGGGGAGGGCCTTTATTATGGCTACACCTTC	CASSLGEGLYYGYTF
TRBV2	few	TRBJ2-1	TRBD2	TGTGCCAGGACGCGGGGGGCCTACAATGAGCAGTTCTTC	CARTRGAYNEQFF
TRBV7-8	many	TRBJ2-1	TRBD1	TGTGCCAGCAGCTTAACAGGGGTTTCTGAGCAGTTCTTC	CASSLTGVSEQFF
TRBV28	many	TRBJ1-2	.	TGTGCCAGCAGTCCCCCGGGAACCTTCTATGGCTACACCTTC	CASSPPGTFYGYTF
TRBV11-2	.	TRBJ2-1	.	TGTGCCAGTAAGTTTCGGGATAGCTCCTACAATGAGCAGTTCTTC	CASKFRDSSYNEQFF
TRBV2	few	TRBJ1-2	.	TGTGCCAGCAGGGACTATTACTATGGCTACACCTTC	CASRDYYYGYTF
TRBV14	few	TRBJ1-1	TRBD1	TGTGCCAGCAGCCGCAGGGGGGTATTTGAAGCTTTCTTT	CASSRRGVFEAFF
TRBV19	many	TRBJ2-1	.	TGTGCCAGTAGTATAAAGAAGGATGAGCAGTTCTTC	CASSIKKDEQFF
TRBV6-4	.	TRBJ2-1	.	TGTGCCAACAGTGAGTCGCAGGGGGGATACAATGAGCAGTTCTTC	CANSESQGGYNEQFF
TRBV7-8	many	TRBJ2-1	TRBD2	TGTGCCAGCAGCCCCTGGACTAGCGGGGGACCCAATGAGCAGTTCTTC	CASSPWTSGGPNEQFF
TRBV7-6	many	TRBJ2-1	TRBD2	TGTGCCAGCAGCGATACTAGCGGGAGCTACAATGAGCAGTTCTTC	CASSDTSGSYNEQFF
TRBV27	few	TRBJ2-3	.	TGTGCCAGCAGTGGAGATACAGATACGCAGTATTTT	CASSGDTDTQYF
TRBV7-9	.	TRBJ1-2	.	TGTGCCAGCAGCCAAGAGAGCGGCGGCTACACCTTC	CASSQESGGYTF
TRBV13	few	TRBJ1-1	.	TGTGCCAGCAGCTTAGGGGGGGCAGGGTACACTGAAGCTTTCTTT	CASSLGGAGYTEAFF
TRBV5-1	.	TRBJ2-1	.	TGCGCCAGCAGCCCCCCAAATGAGGTTGAGCAGTTCTTC	CASSPPNEVEQFF
TRBV3-1	few	TRBJ1-4	.	TGTGCCAGCAGCCAAGAGATTGCAACTAATGAAAAACTGTTTTTT	CASSQEIATNEKLFF
TRBV6-5	few	TRBJ2-3	TRBD1	TGTGCCAGCAGTTACGCGGGTGGGACAGTGAGCACAGATACGCAGTATTTT	CASSYAGGTVSTDTQYF
TRBV27	few	TRBJ1-4	.	TGTGCCAGCAGTGGGATACAGGGAGATAATGAAAAACTGTTTTTT	CASSGIQGDNEKLFF
TRBV27	.	TRBJ2-1	.	TGTGCCAGCAGTTTCGGAGGTTCCCACAATGAGCAGTTCTTC	CASSFGGSHNEQFF
TRBV6-5	few	TRBJ2-1	TRBD1	TGTGCCAGCAGCCGCGACAGGGGGTCACGGAATGAGCAGTTCTTC	CASSRDRGSRNEQFF
TRBV15	few	TRBJ2-7	.	TGTGCCACCGGACCAACCTCCTACGAGCAGTACTTC	CATGPTSYEQYF